Presented here are 15 T cell receptor beta chains from one specimen sequenced in a study of T cell responses to AZD1222 COVID-19 vaccine. Repertoires were generated with immunoSEQ multiplex PCR, while TCRdb's copy carries only in-frame clones and drops some. The sample lists more than 150,000 clones, approximately 90% occurring once. Sequenced material: peripheral blood, taken on day 0 of AZD1222 vaccination. The origin of the receptors is an adult in good health.

This sequence joins TRBV6-5 and TRBJ1-1, with a possible D match to TRBD1 (5 bases). CDR3 length equals 14 residues. Germline-derived CDR1 and CDR2 are MNHEY and SVGAGI. V was trimmed by 8 bases and J by 1 base, leaving 14 bases between them. This CDR3 is CASGDGGRNTEAFF. The CDR3 DNA reads as TGTGCCAGCGGCGACGGGGGAAGGAACACTGAAGCTTTCTTT.

The chain couples TRBV6-5 to TRBJ1-6; a weak D match, TRBD1 (6 bases). The V gene lost 2 bases and the J gene lost 9 bases, with 14 bases spanning the gap. Looked up from germline, CDR1 is MNHEY and CDR2 is SVGAGI. There are 15 residues in the CDR3. The CDR3 spells CASSYPGAIISPLHF. The CDR3 DNA is TGTGCCAGCAGTTACCCGGGGGCTATAATTTCACCCCTCCACTTT.

This clone was observed a few times. The chain carries TRBV4-1 and TRBJ1-4; 8 positions agree with TRBD1. The CDR3 has 14 residues. Trimming removed 0 bases from V and 8 bases from J; junction bases left unmatched: 2. Germline lookup yields CDR1 MGHRA and CDR2 YSYEKL. The CDR3 DNA follows: TGCGCCAGCAGCCAAGACAGGGGGCGCGAAAAACTGTTTTTT. The encoded protein is CASSQDRGREKLFF.

The chain couples TRBV28 to TRBJ1-1, with D perhaps matching TRBD1 (5 bases). The germline V gene has CDR1 MDHEN and CDR2 SYDVKM. V was shortened by 4 bases and J by 4 bases, with 13 bases between the two germline ends. The CDR3 consists of 14 residues. CDR3 bases: TGTGCCAGCAGTTCGTGGGGCGGGGGCACTGAAGCTTTCTTT. This sequence encodes CASSSWGGGTEAFF.

This clone was detected once. This chain joins TRBV24-1 and TRBJ2-2; 9 bases align to TRBD2. The trim removed 7 bases at V and 4 bases at J, leaving 15 bases unmatched. CDR1 and CDR2 (germline): KGHDR, SFDVKD. The length of the CDR3 is 18 residues. The CDR3, as DNA: TGTGCCACCAGCCCAGCGGGGGGCGATATTCCGGGCACCGGGGAGCTGTTTTTT. It encodes CATSPAGGDIPGTGELFF.

The chain couples TRBV2 to TRBJ1-3; D is perhaps TRBD1 (5 bases). The V end was cut by 7 bases, the J end by 5 bases, with 18 bases between. Germline V CDR1 and CDR2: SNHLY, FYNNEI. This CDR3 has 15 amino acids. The CDR3 loop is CASTLDSAVRNTIYF. The CDR3 DNA follows: TGTGCCAGCACCCTCGACAGCGCAGTGCGAAACACCATATATTTT.

This clone appeared a few times. V is TRBV28 and J is TRBJ1-3; TRBD1 matches 8 bases. V shed 5 bases and J 3 bases; nucleotides not matched to a gene: 3. Per germline, CDR1 MDHEN and CDR2 SYDVKM. This CDR3 contains 14 residues. The CDR3 is CASSLTGGGNTIYF. CDR3 DNA sequence: TGTGCCAGCAGTCTAACAGGGGGTGGAAACACCATATATTTT.

The chain couples TRBV5-1 to TRBJ1-4; D uncertain. Germline values: CDR1 SGHRS, CDR2 YFSETQ. CDR3 length: 14 amino acids. V was pared by 0 bases and J by 1 base, with 4 bases between. The DNA for the CDR3 is TGCGCCAGCAGCTTGGTAGGAACTAATGAAAAACTGTTTTTT. It codes for CASSLVGTNEKLFF.

The chain is built from TRBV27 and TRBJ1-1; D remains unclear. The germline CDR1 and CDR2 sequences are MNHEY and SMNVEV (reference sequence). Deletions cut 2 bases from V and 0 bases from J, with 10 bases between. CDR3 length: 15 residues. CDR3 nucleotide sequence: TGTGCCAGCAGTTTACGGCTCTCTATGAACACTGAAGCTTTCTTT. Translated: CASSLRLSMNTEAFF.

This chain connects TRBV28 to TRBJ1-1; 7 bases agree with TRBD1. Trimming removed 4 bases from V and 7 bases from J; junction bases left unmatched: 3. The CDR3 is 12 amino acids. Germline V gene lookup returns CDR1 MDHEN and CDR2 SYDVKM. CDR3 residues: CASSSTGDEAFF. Here the CDR3 DNA reads TGTGCCAGCAGTTCTACAGGGGATGAAGCTTTCTTT.

This chain uses TRBV2 with TRBJ2-5, with unresolved D. Germline CDR1 reads SNHLY; CDR2 reads FYNNEI. Trimming took 2 bases from V and 5 from J, leaving 12 bases between them. The CDR3 is 14 residues long. Here the CDR3 DNA reads TGTGCCAGCAGTGAAAATTTGCTGGGGGAGACCCAGTACTTC. It encodes CASSENLLGETQYF.

The rearrangement links TRBV4-1 to TRBJ2-1; 13 bases fit TRBD2. Trimming cost V 1 base and J 4 bases; bases outside gene matches: 7. This CDR3 is built from 18 residues. Germline V CDR1 and CDR2: MGHRA, YSYEKL. Here the CDR3 DNA reads TGCGCCAGCAGCCAAGTATATGGACTAGCGGGGGCGTACAATGAGCAGTTCTTC. Translation gives CASSQVYGLAGAYNEQFF.

A few counts support this clone. The chain carries TRBV10-3 and TRBJ2-7, with 8 nucleotides matching TRBD1. Losses at the gene ends were 1 base for V and 2 bases for J; bases not matched to a gene: 4. CDR1 is ENHRY and CDR2 is SYGVKD in the germline V gene. This CDR3 is 15 amino acids long. In nucleotides, the CDR3 is TGTGCCATCAGTGAGTTGCCGGGACAGGCCTACGAGCAGTACTTC. Protein sequence: CAISELPGQAYEQYF.

V gene TRBV6-5 combines with J gene TRBJ2-5, with D uncertain. Germline V CDR1 and CDR2: MNHEY, SVGAGI. CDR3 length: 13 amino acids. With 8 bases removed from V and 0 bases from J, the gap between germline ends came to 10 bases. The CDR3, as DNA: TGTGCCAGCCGCTTAGCTCACCAAGAGACCCAGTACTTC. This translates into CASRLAHQETQYF.

V is TRBV7-2 and J is TRBJ1-2; D is perhaps TRBD1 (5 bases). Germline CDR1 SGHTA, CDR2 FQGNSA. CDR3 size: 15 residues. V shed 3 bases and J shed 4 bases, with 15 bases lying between them. In nucleotides, the CDR3 is TGTGCCAGCAGCTTCAATCCGGGGGGAGGCTATGGCTACACCTTC. Encoded protein: CASSFNPGGGYGYTF.